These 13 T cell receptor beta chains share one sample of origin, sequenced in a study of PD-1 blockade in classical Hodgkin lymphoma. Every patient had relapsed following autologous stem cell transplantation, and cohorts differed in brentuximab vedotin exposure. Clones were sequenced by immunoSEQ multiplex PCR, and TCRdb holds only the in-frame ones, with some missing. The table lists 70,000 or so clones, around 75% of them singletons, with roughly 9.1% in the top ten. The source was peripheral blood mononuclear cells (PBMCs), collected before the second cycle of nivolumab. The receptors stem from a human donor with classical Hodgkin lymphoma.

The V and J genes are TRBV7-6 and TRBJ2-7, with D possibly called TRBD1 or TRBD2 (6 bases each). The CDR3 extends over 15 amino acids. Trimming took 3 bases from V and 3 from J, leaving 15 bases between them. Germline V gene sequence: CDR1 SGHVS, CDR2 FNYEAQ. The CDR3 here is CASSFRTEGGYEQYF. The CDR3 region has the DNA TGTGCCAGCAGCTTCCGGACAGAGGGGGGCTACGAGCAGTACTTC.

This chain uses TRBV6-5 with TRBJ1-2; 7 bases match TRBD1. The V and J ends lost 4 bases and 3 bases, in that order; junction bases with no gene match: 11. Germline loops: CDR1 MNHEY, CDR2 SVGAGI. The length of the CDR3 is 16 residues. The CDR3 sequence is CASSSSGGRNDYGYTF. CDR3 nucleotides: TGTGCCAGCAGTTCTTCAGGGGGGAGGAACGACTATGGCTACACCTTC.

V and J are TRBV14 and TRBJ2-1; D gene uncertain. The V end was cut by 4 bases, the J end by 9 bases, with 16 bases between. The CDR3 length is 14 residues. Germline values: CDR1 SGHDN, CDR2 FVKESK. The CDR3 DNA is TGTGCCAGCAGCCCCCTGGGCCCGGGCTCTGAGCAGTTCTTC. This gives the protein CASSPLGPGSEQFF.

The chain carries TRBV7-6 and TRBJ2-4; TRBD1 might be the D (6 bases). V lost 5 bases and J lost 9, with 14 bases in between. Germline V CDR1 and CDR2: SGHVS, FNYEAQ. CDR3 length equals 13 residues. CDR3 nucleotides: TGTGCCAGCAGCCCGGGACACTCTTCCATTCAGTACTTC. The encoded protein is CASSPGHSSIQYF. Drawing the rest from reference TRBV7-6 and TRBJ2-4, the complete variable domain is GAGVSQSPRYKVTKRGQDVALRCDPISGHVSLYWYRQALGQGPEFLTYFNYEAQQDKSGLPNDRFSAERPEGSISTLTIQRTEQRDSAMYRCASSPGHSSIQYFGAGTRLSVL.

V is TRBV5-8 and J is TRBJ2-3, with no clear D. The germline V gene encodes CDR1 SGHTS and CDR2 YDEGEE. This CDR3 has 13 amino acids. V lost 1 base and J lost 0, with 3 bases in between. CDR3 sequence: CASSLFSTDTQYF. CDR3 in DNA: TGTGCCAGCAGCTTGTTTAGCACAGATACGCAGTATTTT.

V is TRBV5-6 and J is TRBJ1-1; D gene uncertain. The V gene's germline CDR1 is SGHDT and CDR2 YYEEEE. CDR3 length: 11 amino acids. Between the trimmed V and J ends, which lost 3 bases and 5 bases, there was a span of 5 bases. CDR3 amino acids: CASSSQTEAFF. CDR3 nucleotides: TGTGCCAGCAGCTCTCAGACTGAAGCTTTCTTT.

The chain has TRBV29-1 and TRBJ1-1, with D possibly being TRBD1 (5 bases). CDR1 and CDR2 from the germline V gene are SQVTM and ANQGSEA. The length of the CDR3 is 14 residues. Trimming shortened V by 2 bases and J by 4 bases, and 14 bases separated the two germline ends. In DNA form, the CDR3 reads TGCAGCGTTGAATCTAGGGGTTGGGGCACTGAAGCTTTCTTT. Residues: CSVESRGWGTEAFF. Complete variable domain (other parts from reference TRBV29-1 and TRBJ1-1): SAVISQKPSRDICQRGTSLTIQCQVDSQVTMMFWYRQQPGQSLTLIATANQGSEATYESGFVIDKFPISRPNLTFSTLTVSNMSPEDSSIYLCSVESRGWGTEAFFGQGTRLTVV.

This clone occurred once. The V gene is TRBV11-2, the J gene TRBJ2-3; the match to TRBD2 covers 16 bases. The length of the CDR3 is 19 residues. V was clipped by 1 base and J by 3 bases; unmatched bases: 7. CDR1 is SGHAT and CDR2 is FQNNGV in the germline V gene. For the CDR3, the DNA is TGTGCCAGCAGCTTAGCCTCGGGACTAGCGGGGGGGGAGACAGATACGCAGTATTTT. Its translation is CASSLASGLAGGETDTQYF. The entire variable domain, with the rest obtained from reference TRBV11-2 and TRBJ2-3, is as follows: EAGVAQSPRYKIIEKRQSVAFWCNPISGHATLYWYQQILGQGPKLLIQFQNNGVVDDSQLPKDRFSAERLKGVDSTLKIQPAKLEDSAVYLCASSLASGLAGGETDTQYFGPGTRLTVL.

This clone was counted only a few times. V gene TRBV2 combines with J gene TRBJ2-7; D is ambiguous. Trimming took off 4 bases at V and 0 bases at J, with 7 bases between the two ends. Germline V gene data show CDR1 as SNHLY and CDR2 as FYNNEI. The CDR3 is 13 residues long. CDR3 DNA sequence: TGTGCCAGCAGTGTGCCATACTCCTACGAGCAGTACTTC. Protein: CASSVPYSYEQYF.

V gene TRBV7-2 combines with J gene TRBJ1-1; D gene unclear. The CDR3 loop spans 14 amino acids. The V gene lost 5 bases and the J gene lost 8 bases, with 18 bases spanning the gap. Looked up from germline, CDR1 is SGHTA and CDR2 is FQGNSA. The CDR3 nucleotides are TGTGCCAGCAGCCCCCCCCTAAGTCCGGCAGAAGCTTTCTTT. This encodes CASSPPLSPAEAFF.

CDR3 region: CASSFLVGSGYEQYF. CDR3 DNA sequence: TGTGCCAGCAGCTTCCTCGTCGGCTCGGGGTACGAGCAGTACTTC. The chain combines TRBV7-8 with TRBJ2-7; a possible D gene is TRBD2 (5 bases). The CDR3 has 15 amino acids. Germline CDR1 and CDR2: SGHVS and FQNEAQ. V dropped 3 bases and J dropped 4 bases, with 16 bases sitting between them.

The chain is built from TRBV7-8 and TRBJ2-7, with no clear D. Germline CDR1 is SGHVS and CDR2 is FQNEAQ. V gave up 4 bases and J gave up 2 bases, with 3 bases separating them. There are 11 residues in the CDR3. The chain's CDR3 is CASSSTYEQYF. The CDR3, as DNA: TGTGCCAGCAGCTCCACCTACGAGCAGTACTTC.

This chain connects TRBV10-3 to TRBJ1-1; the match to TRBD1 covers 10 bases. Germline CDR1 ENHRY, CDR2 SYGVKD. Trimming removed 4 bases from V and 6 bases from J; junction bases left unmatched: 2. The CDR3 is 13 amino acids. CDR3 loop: CAISGGTGAEAFF. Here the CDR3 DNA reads TGTGCCATCAGTGGAGGGACAGGGGCTGAAGCTTTCTTT.